These 26 T cell receptor beta chains were all obtained from the same sample, sequenced in a study of OX40 agonist ivuxolimab in advanced cancers. Using immunoSEQ multiplex PCR, the repertoire was profiled, and TCRdb retains in-frame clones only, with some absent. Among about 80,000 clones listed, around 87% were seen once. The sample consisted of CD4+ or CD8+ T cells sorted from blood, taken in a trial of the OX40 agonist ivuxolimab. Source of these receptors: an adult with an advanced solid tumor such as melanoma, head and neck, liver or kidney cancer.

The chain uses TRBV28 and TRBJ1-2, with 11 bases identical to TRBD1. Germline lookup yields CDR1 MDHEN and CDR2 SYDVKM. Trimming removed 3 bases from V and 7 bases from J; junction bases left unmatched: 13. CDR3 length: 17 residues. CDR3 in DNA: TGTGCCAGCAGTTTCGTAGGGACAGGGGGTAAGCTGGTTGGCTACACCTTC. This translates into CASSFVGTGGKLVGYTF.

The V gene is TRBV7-8, the J gene TRBJ2-3; D is unclear. The CDR3 is 15 amino acids. CDR1 and CDR2 (germline): SGHVS, FQNEAQ. Trimming left V 4 bases short and J 1 base short, with 12 bases between. In DNA form, the CDR3 reads TGTGCCAGCAGCTCCAAATCTACTGGCACAGATACGCAGTATTTT. Amino acid sequence: CASSSKSTGTDTQYF.

CDR3 DNA: TGTGCCAGCAGCCCCACCCCTAGTGGGGGGGAACGGTTCTTC. Its protein is CASSPTPSGGERFF. This chain connects TRBV7-2 to TRBJ2-1, with TRBD2 identical over 7 bases. Germline CDR1 is SGHTA and CDR2 is FQGNSA. CDR3 length equals 14 residues. The V segment lost 5 bases and the J segment 15 bases; nucleotides outside the gene matches: 16.

The chain carries TRBV2 and TRBJ2-4; perhaps TRBD1 as D (7 bases). Germline CDR1 is SNHLY and CDR2 is FYNNEI. The CDR3 consists of 14 residues. The V end was cut by 6 bases, the J end by 5 bases, with 14 bases between. This CDR3 is CASSQGGGQNIQYF. CDR3 sequence (DNA): TGTGCCAGCAGCCAGGGGGGTGGGCAAAACATTCAGTACTTC.

In its sample, this clone was seen once. The chain joins TRBV5-1 to TRBJ1-1; D is undetermined. Germline loops: CDR1 SGHRS, CDR2 YFSETQ. Deletions cut 0 bases from V and 1 base from J, with 4 bases between. This CDR3 region has 13 residues. The CDR3 reads CASSLEGNTEAFF. CDR3 nucleotides: TGCGCCAGCAGCTTGGAAGGGAACACTGAAGCTTTCTTT.

The chain joins TRBV10-1 to TRBJ2-3; 7 bases line up with TRBD2. The length of the CDR3 is 16 residues. Unmatched junction bases numbered 5, after V lost 1 base and J lost 1 base. Germline-derived CDR1 and CDR2 are WNHNN and SYGVQD (reference sequence). The CDR3 is CASSEWASGRTDTQYF. The CDR3 region has the DNA TGCGCCAGCAGTGAGTGGGCTAGCGGACGCACAGATACGCAGTATTTT.

The chain recombines TRBV5-4 with TRBJ2-5, with D maybe TRBD2 (5 bases). The germline gives CDR1 SGHNT, CDR2 YYREEE (reference sequence). V gave up 5 bases and J gave up 5 bases, with 13 bases separating them. This CDR3 has 13 amino acids. The CDR3: CASSKGPGETQYF. The CDR3 nucleotides are TGTGCCAGCAGTAAGGGCCCGGGGGAGACCCAGTACTTC.

This clone was counted once. V usage is TRBV30 and J usage is TRBJ2-1; 8 nucleotides align to TRBD2. J lost 9 bases, V lost 0 bases, and 7 bases had no gene match. Per germline, CDR1 GTSNPN and CDR2 SVGIG (reference sequence). The length of the CDR3 is 14 residues. The CDR3 region is CAWSVSGGIGEQFF. The CDR3 DNA sequence: TGTGCCTGGAGTGTAAGCGGGGGAATAGGTGAGCAGTTCTTC. Together with reference TRBV30 and TRBJ2-1, the CDR3 gives the full variable domain: SQTIHQWPATLVQPVGSPLSLECTVEGTSNPNLYWYRQAAGRGLQLLFYSVGIGQISSEVPQNLSASRPQDRQFILSSKKLLLSDSGFYLCAWSVSGGIGEQFFGPGTRLTVL.

The CDR3 reads CASSFGQGAQPQHF. The CDR3, as DNA: TGTGCCAGCAGCTTCGGACAGGGGGCCCAGCCCCAGCATTTT. The V and J genes are TRBV7-8 and TRBJ1-5; 11 bases fit TRBD1. The trim removed 3 bases at V and 7 bases at J, leaving 2 bases unmatched. The CDR3 extends over 14 amino acids. Per germline, CDR1 SGHVS and CDR2 FQNEAQ.

This clone was seen a single time. CDR3 in amino acids: CASSLLGQGVGEKLFF. As DNA, the CDR3 is TGCGCCAGCAGCTTGCTAGGACAGGGGGTCGGTGAAAAACTGTTTTTT. J is TRBJ1-4 and V is TRBV5-1, with 10 bases matching TRBD1. J was trimmed by 7 bases and V by 1 base; bases with no gene match: 7. The CDR3 is 16 amino acids. Germline assignment: CDR1 SGHRS and CDR2 YFSETQ.

On this clone: One end of the junction does not line up with germline, which may come from a read error. The chain carries TRBV7-2 and TRBJ2-3; 8 positions agree with TRBD2. In germline, CDR1 is SGHTA, CDR2 FQGNSA. The CDR3 runs 15 residues. This CDR3 is CASSIAGHHTDTQYF. In nucleotides, the CDR3 is TGTGCCAGCAGCATAGCGGGACATCACACAGATACGCAGTATTTT.

The chain combines TRBV6-5 with TRBJ2-7; D gene ambiguous. The CDR3 is made up of 14 amino acids. The germline V and J ends were trimmed by 6 bases and 0 bases, with 12 bases remaining between them. CDR1 MNHEY and CDR2 SVGAGI come from the germline V gene. The DNA of the CDR3 is TGTGCCAGCAGCCTTCGACCAATCTCCTACGAGCAGTACTTC. Translated, it gives CASSLRPISYEQYF.

The chain has TRBV2 and TRBJ1-2; D possibly corresponds to TRBD1 (6 bases). This CDR3 comprises 13 residues. The germline CDR1 and CDR2 sequences are SNHLY and FYNNEI. The V end was cut by 0 bases, the J end by 5 bases, with 7 bases between. The CDR3 protein is CASSEARGYGYTF. CDR3 DNA: TGTGCCAGCAGTGAAGCGAGGGGGTATGGCTACACCTTC.

The chain is built from TRBV11-2 and TRBJ1-4; D not resolved. The germline gives CDR1 SGHAT, CDR2 FQNNGV. V dropped 2 bases and J dropped 0 bases, with 16 bases sitting between them. There are 18 residues in the CDR3. CDR3 DNA: TGTGCCAGCAGCTTAACGTTTCGCGGAACCGCAACTAATGAAAAACTGTTTTTT. This translates into CASSLTFRGTATNEKLFF.

The chain combines TRBV4-1 with TRBJ1-2; D uncertain. The germline CDR1 and CDR2 sequences are MGHRA and YSYEKL. With 0 bases removed from V and 3 bases from J, the gap between germline ends came to 11 bases. The CDR3 loop spans 15 amino acids. The CDR3 protein is CASSQDTGWYYGYTF. The CDR3 nucleotides are TGCGCCAGCAGCCAAGATACGGGGTGGTACTATGGCTACACCTTC.

The V gene is TRBV4-1, the J gene TRBJ1-5; D call uncertain. The V end was cut by 4 bases, the J end by 4 bases, with 11 bases between. The germline V gene encodes CDR1 MGHRA and CDR2 YSYEKL. The length of the CDR3 is 14 residues. The CDR3 region has the DNA TGCGCCAGCAGCCCTCTGGGATCTAATCAGCCCCAGCATTTT. Amino acid sequence: CASSPLGSNQPQHF.

V gene TRBV5-6 combines with J gene TRBJ1-4; a weak D match, TRBD1 (5 bases). The germline gives CDR1 SGHDT, CDR2 YYEEEE. The V and J ends lost 4 bases and 5 bases respectively, with 15 bases between them. The CDR3 spans 15 residues. CDR3: CASSGSGKPNEKLFF. CDR3 DNA sequence: TGTGCCAGCAGCGGGTCAGGGAAGCCCAATGAAAAACTGTTTTTT.

The CDR3 DNA is TGTGCCAGCAGTGGCCGGGTTACACGGGAAGCTTTCTTT. Its translation is CASSGRVTREAFF. The chain uses TRBV28 and TRBJ1-1, with D unclear. This CDR3 is 13 amino acids long. Trimming stripped 5 bases from V and 8 bases from J, with 15 bases between. The germline gives CDR1 MDHEN, CDR2 SYDVKM. Variable domain in full (rest from reference TRBV28 and TRBJ1-1): DVKVTQSSRYLVKRTGEKVFLECVQDMDHENMFWYRQDPGLGLRLIYFSYDVKMKEKGDIPEGYSVSREKKERFSLILESASTNQTSMYLCASSGRVTREAFFGQGTRLTVV.

This sequence joins TRBV5-1 and TRBJ1-1; D not resolved. The germline V gene has CDR1 SGHRS and CDR2 YFSETQ. The CDR3 sequence is 15 residues long. The V and J ends lost 0 bases and 4 bases respectively, with 13 bases between them. CDR3 bases: TGCGCCAGCAGCTTGGGTGGTCAGGCCGTCACTGAAGCTTTCTTT. Encoded protein: CASSLGGQAVTEAFF.

CDR3 in DNA: TGTGCCTGGAGTCGACAGGCGGGAGGCTACACCTTC. Translation gives CAWSRQAGGYTF. The J gene is TRBJ1-2, the V gene TRBV30; maybe TRBD1 (6 bases). The CDR3 contains 12 residues. Trimming left V 2 bases short and J 8 bases short, with 12 bases between. Germline values: CDR1 GTSNPN, CDR2 SVGIG (reference sequence).

The chain combines TRBV19 with TRBJ1-2, with D unclear. CDR1 and CDR2 (germline): LNHDA, SQIVND (reference sequence). V dropped 5 bases and J dropped 7 bases, with 11 bases sitting between them. The CDR3 covers 12 residues. The CDR3 region is CASSLQKSGYTF. The CDR3 DNA reads TGTGCCAGTAGTTTACAAAAAAGTGGCTACACCTTC.

This sequence joins TRBV2 and TRBJ1-2, with 7 bases matching TRBD1. After removal of 8 bases from V and 8 bases from J, the junction contained 5 bases not matched to a gene. The CDR3 consists of 11 residues. Germline V gene lookup returns CDR1 SNHLY and CDR2 FYNNEI. CDR3 coding DNA: TGTGCCAGCCACAGGGGAGAGGGCTACACCTTC. It encodes CASHRGEGYTF.

This clone appeared a few times. The chain couples TRBV14 to TRBJ2-7; 9 bases match TRBD1. Per germline, CDR1 SGHDN and CDR2 FVKESK. CDR3 size: 15 residues. The V gene end was trimmed by 5 bases and the J gene end by 2 bases; junction bases not matched to a gene: 7. The CDR3 sequence: CASSVTGGYAYEQYF. The CDR3 DNA is TGTGCCAGCAGCGTTACAGGGGGCTATGCCTACGAGCAGTACTTC.

The chain uses TRBV29-1 and TRBJ1-5, with 7 bases fitting TRBD1. Looked up from germline, CDR1 is SQVTM and CDR2 is ANQGSEA. The CDR3 loop spans 12 amino acids. J gave up 4 bases and V 8 bases, and 5 bases lay outside the gene matches. The CDR3 region is CSTRTGNQPQHF. The CDR3 DNA sequence: TGCAGCACCCGGACAGGAAATCAGCCCCAGCATTTT.

This chain connects TRBV11-2 to TRBJ1-5; D is unresolved. CDR1 and CDR2 from the germline V gene are SGHAT and FQNNGV. V dropped 5 bases and J dropped 6 bases, with 11 bases sitting between them. The CDR3 consists of 13 residues. CDR3 region: CASSRGVSQPQHF. The CDR3 DNA follows: TGTGCCAGCAGCCGCGGGGTCTCTCAGCCCCAGCATTTT.

The V call is TRBV6-1, the J call TRBJ2-7; D call uncertain. Germline CDR1 MNHNS, CDR2 SASEGT. V was clipped by 2 bases and J by 3 bases, with 5 bases between them. The CDR3 consists of 12 residues. CDR3: CASSELGYEQYF. The CDR3 DNA reads as TGTGCCAGCAGTGAACTCGGCTACGAGCAGTACTTC.